This T cell receptor beta chain was retrieved from a study of breast tumors, draining lymph nodes, adjacent tissues (dated by TCRdb to 2015 to 2016). Regarding the complete study: TCR beta repertoires were compared across tumor, adjacent nontumor tissue and axillary lymph nodes obtained from breast cancer patients. The study aimed to assess the relationships and possible T-cell exchange between tumor, surrounding tissue and draining lymph node repertoires in human breast cancer. Overall study results and their limits: A scenario in which most tumor T cells derive from the lymph node and then expand within tumor tissue was judged to be consistent with the data. The similarity between tumor and nontumor tissue repertoires was significantly greater in luminal-like breast cancer than in basal-like breast cancer. Rather than being directly demonstrated, the conclusion that tumor T cells originate in lymph nodes was presented as consistent with a hypothesis. Tumor T-cell repertoires showed less diversity than lymph node repertoires and more diversity than nontumor tissue repertoires, and tumor T-cell repertoires showed preferential V and J gene usage.

As concerns this clonotype: No cognate antigen has been identified for it. No base quality information exists; no much larger clone differs at one position.

The sequencer was an Illumina HiSeq 2000. TCR beta chain libraries were generated through multiplex PCR amplification. The amplified TCR beta chain products were analyzed by high-throughput sequencing. TCRdb trimmed public reads at Q25 via fastp, called clones via MiXCR and kept in-frame beta chains. Entries that share a CDR3 protein sequence are merged under the most common genes and DNA. This sample comprises approximately 63,000 distinct CDR3 sequences, 57% of them detected only once. Roughly a fifth of the sample goes to the ten largest clones. V is pruned by 6 bases and J by 0 bases, leaving 9 bases of the junction without a gene match. CDR1 and CDR2, looked up from the germline V gene, are MNHNS and SASEGT. Including the terminal cysteine and phenylalanine, the CDR3 comprises 17 residues. The retained sequence is limited to the CDR3, 51 bases, with the frame set at the first base.

Sequenced sample: breast tumor tissue. The origin of this receptor is a female donor with breast cancer. Some clones in this sample may be carry-over from other donors' samples. The V and J genes are TRBV6-1 and TRBJ1-5, with 9 bases aligning to TRBD1. In nucleotide form, the sequence is TGTGCCAGCAGGTTGGGACAGGGAAGGGGTAGCAATCAGCCCCAGCATTTT. Its translation reads: CASRLGQGRGSNQPQHF.